This T cell receptor beta chain was obtained from a study of blood T cell repertoires in COVID-19. In the study overall: COVID-19 samples from acute and convalescent phases originated in the United States, Italy and Spain. T cells, B-cell-depleted T cells, or PBMCs provided the cDNA or gDNA that served as material.

Authors' data handling: Reference gene primers were amplified, and this amplification served to estimate nucleated cell counts. The protocol was immunoSEQ multiplex PCR, while the TCRdb copy is restricted to in-frame clones and leaves out a portion. The V and J calls and clone size come from that table; D and trimming were worked out from the DNA. The sample holds fewer than 250,000 clones, over 80% seen once. V gave up 3 bases and J gave up 0 bases, with 12 bases separating them. Germline V gene lookup returns CDR1 LNHDA and CDR2 SQIVND (reference sequence). CDR3 size: 16 residues. Researchers sorted participants into cohorts using their self-reported clinical history.

Source material: PBMCs or T cells enriched from blood (not recorded which). The genes are TRBV19 and TRBJ1-3; D may be TRBD1 (6 bases). The sequence came from a woman aged 30 to 39 with acute COVID-19. The CDR3 protein is CASSMRTEHSGNTIYF. The CDR3 DNA sequence: TGTGCCAGTAGTATGAGGACAGAACACTCTGGAAACACCATATATTTT.